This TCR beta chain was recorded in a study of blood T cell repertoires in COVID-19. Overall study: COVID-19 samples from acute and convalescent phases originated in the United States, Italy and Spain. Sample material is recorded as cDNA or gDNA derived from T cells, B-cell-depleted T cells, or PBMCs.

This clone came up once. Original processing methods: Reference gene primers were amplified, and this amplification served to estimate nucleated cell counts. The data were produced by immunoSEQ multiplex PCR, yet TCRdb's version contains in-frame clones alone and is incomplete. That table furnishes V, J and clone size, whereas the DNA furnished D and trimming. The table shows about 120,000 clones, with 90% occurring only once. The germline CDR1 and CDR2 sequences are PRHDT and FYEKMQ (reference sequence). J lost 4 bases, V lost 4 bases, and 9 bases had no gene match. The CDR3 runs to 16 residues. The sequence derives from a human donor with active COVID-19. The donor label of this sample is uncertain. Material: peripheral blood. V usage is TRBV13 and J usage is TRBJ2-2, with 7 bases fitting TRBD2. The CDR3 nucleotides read TGTGCCAGCAGCTCAACCGGGACTACCAGCACCGGGGAGCTGTTTTTT. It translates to CASSSTGTTSTGELFF. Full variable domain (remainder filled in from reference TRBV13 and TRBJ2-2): AAGVIQSPRHLIKEKRETATLKCYPIPRHDTVYWYQQGPGQDPQFLISFYEKMQSDKGSIPDRFSAQQFSDYHSELNMSSLELGDSALYFCASSSTGTTSTGELFFGEGSRLTVL.